This T cell receptor beta chain comes out of a study of beta chain features in type 1 diabetes. Study summary: Healthy donors and patients had similar age, gender and cell yields.

As for this clone: Its cognate antigen is unknown.

V lost 5 bases and J lost 1, with 14 bases in between. Germline CDR1 MNHEY, CDR2 SVGAGI. The CDR3 has 15 amino acids. Investigators reverse transcribed all isolated RNA, so they sequenced expressed TCRB transcripts. The method was immunoSEQ multiplex PCR; TCRdb's version includes in-frame clones alone and lacks a portion of them. The sample yields 15,000 or so clones, around three quarters seen once. Study-wide results and limits: Insertions at VDJ junctions were less frequent in type 1 diabetes patients. These patients also deleted more nucleotides at the same junctions. Moderately but significantly shorter TCRB CDR3s were found in Type 1 diabetes patients in all four CD4+ subsets.

The origin of this receptor is a man in his thirties or forties with type 1 diabetes. V and J are TRBV6-5 and TRBJ1-1; no firm D call. Source material: Tregs from blood. Here the CDR3 DNA reads TGTGCCAGCAGTACCCCCGGAGGCTGGAACACTGAAGCTTTCTTT. Protein product: CASSTPGGWNTEAFF.